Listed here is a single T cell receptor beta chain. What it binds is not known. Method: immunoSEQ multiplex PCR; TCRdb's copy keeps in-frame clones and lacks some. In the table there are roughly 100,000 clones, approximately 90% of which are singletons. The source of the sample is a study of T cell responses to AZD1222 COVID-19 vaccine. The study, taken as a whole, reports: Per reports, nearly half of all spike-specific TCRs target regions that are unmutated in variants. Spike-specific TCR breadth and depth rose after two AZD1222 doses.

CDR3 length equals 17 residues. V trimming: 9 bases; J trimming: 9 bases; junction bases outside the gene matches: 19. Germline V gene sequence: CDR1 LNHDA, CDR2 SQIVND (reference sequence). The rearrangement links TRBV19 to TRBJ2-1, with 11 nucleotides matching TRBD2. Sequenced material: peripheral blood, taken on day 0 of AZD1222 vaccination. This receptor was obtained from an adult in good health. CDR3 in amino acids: CASLDLGTSGAKGEQFF. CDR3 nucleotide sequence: TGTGCCAGCCTGGATCTAGGGACTAGCGGAGCTAAGGGTGAGCAGTTCTTC.